What follows are 27 T cell receptor beta chains derived from one specimen sequenced in a study of regulatory T cells in long-lasting Graves disease (dated by TCRdb to about 2021). The sample's time point label is to be understood as: newly diagnosed GD, antithyroid drugs for less than 3 months. RNA was extracted from PBMCs in TRIzol for both TCR sequencing and RNA sequencing. The library came from multiplex PCR. Sequencing was carried out with an Illumina HiSeq 4000. iRepertoire HTBI primers and Arm-PCR amplification of CDR3 regions were used to construct TCR beta libraries. TCRdb handled the public reads itself, with Q25 trimming in fastp and clone calling in MiXCR, and kept productive beta chains. Each entry is one CDR3 protein sequence, shown with its most common DNA and genes. In all, the sample holds hundreds of thousands of distinct CDR3 sequences, and roughly 15% of those were seen once. Of the sample, 20% to 25% falls within the top ten clones.

The material was peripheral blood mononuclear cells (PBMCs), obtained at new diagnosis, from a patient treated with antithyroid drugs. Receptors originate from a female donor with Graves disease.

Concerning this clonotype itself: Given a much more abundant clone one base away, this may be a read error. The rearrangement links TRBV20-1 to TRBJ2-5; D may be TRBD2 (6 bases). CDR1 is DFQATT, CDR2 SNEGSKA, per germline (reference sequence). The length of the CDR3 is 15 residues. CDR3 in amino acids: CNATDPATSQETQYF. The DNA of the CDR3 is TGCAATGCTACCGACCCCGCGACTAGCCAAGAGACCCAGTACTTC.

The chain combines TRBV11-3 with TRBJ2-3; 7 bases align to TRBD2. Per the germline V gene, CDR1 is SGHNT and CDR2 is YENEEA. The J segment lost 5 bases and the V segment lost 3 bases, leaving 8 bases of the junction unmatched. CDR3 length: 15 residues. The DNA for the CDR3 is TGTGCCAGCAGCTTTGCAGTTGGGAGGGAAGATACGCAGTATTTT. Its protein product is CASSFAVGREDTQYF.

In its sample, this clonotype was seen many times. The junction shows a germline mismatch at one end, possibly a read error. The CDR3 sequence is CASSYTYVSGELFF. As DNA, the CDR3 is TGTGCCAGCAGCTATACATACGTTTCCGGGGAGCTGTTTTTT. The chain links TRBV5-1 to TRBJ2-2; D gene unclear. Germline CDR1 SGHRS, CDR2 YFSETQ. The length of the CDR3 is 14 residues.

This clonotype was counted many times. The chain joins TRBV28 to TRBJ1-4; no firm D call. The ends were cut back, 6 bases at V and 6 bases at J, with 20 bases in the middle. The CDR3 sequence is 16 residues long. CDR1 is MDHEN, CDR2 SYDVKM, per germline. The chain's CDR3 is CASSSLINAGDEKLFF. CDR3 DNA: TGTGCCAGCAGCTCCCTTATAAACGCCGGGGATGAAAAACTGTTTTTT.

This clonotype was counted many times. The CDR3 region has the DNA TGTGCCAGCAGTTTGAGTCAGCCCCAGCATTTT. Translated, it gives CASSLSQPQHF. The chain couples TRBV12-3 or TRBV12-4 to TRBJ1-5; no reliable D call. V dropped 3 bases and J dropped 6 bases, with 3 bases sitting between them. The CDR3 is made up of 11 amino acids.

This clonotype was seen repeatedly, ten times or more. The rearrangement uses TRBV11-2 and TRBJ2-2; D is undetermined. The CDR3 extends over 15 amino acids. Germline assignment: CDR1 SGHAT and CDR2 FQNNGV. The ends were cut back, 5 bases at V and 6 bases at J, with 16 bases in the middle. CDR3 bases: TGTGCCAGCAGCCCCAGGACCGGAGAGGCCGGGGAGCTGTTTTTT. It is translated as CASSPRTGEAGELFF.

This clonotype was observed at least ten times. In DNA, the CDR3 is TGTGCCAGCAGCACCGGGACAGCCAAGGTGAACACTGAAGCTTTCTTT. Translation gives CASSTGTAKVNTEAFF. The V gene is TRBV27, the J gene TRBJ1-1; 7 bases map to TRBD1. Looked up from germline, CDR1 is MNHEY and CDR2 is SMNVEV (reference sequence). Trimming took 6 bases from V and 0 from J; bases not matched to a gene: 10. The CDR3 has 16 residues.

This clonotype was counted many times. The chain couples TRBV5-5 to TRBJ1-2, with D perhaps matching TRBD1 (5 bases). V lost 4 bases, J lost 4 bases, and 17 bases lay in between. This CDR3 has 15 amino acids. Germline CDR1 SGHKS, CDR2 YYEKEE (reference sequence). The CDR3: CASSDPARAGYGYTF. The CDR3 DNA sequence: TGTGCCAGCAGCGACCCCGCCAGGGCGGGCTATGGCTACACCTTC.

The sample holds many counts of this clonotype. The V and J genes are TRBV7-8 and TRBJ2-5; D is uncertain. This CDR3 is 13 amino acids long. Germline-derived CDR1 and CDR2 are SGHVS and FQNEAQ. V dropped 5 bases and J dropped 1 base, with 8 bases sitting between them. The DNA for the CDR3 is TGTGCCAGCAGCCCGACTCCCCAAGAGACCCAGTACTTC. Residues: CASSPTPQETQYF. Looking up the rest from reference TRBV7-8 and TRBJ2-5 gives the full variable domain: GAGVSQSPRYKVAKRGQDVALRCDPISGHVSLFWYQQALGQGPEFLTYFQNEAQLDKSGLPSDRFFAERPEGSVSTLKIQRTQQEDSAVYLCASSPTPQETQYFGPGTRLLVL.

In this sample, this clonotype is medium-sized. J is TRBJ2-7 and V is TRBV28; 10 positions match TRBD1. Unmatched junction bases numbered 4, after V lost 5 bases and J lost 3 bases. Germline lookup yields CDR1 MDHEN and CDR2 SYDVKM. This CDR3 is 14 amino acids long. The CDR3 DNA reads as TGTGCCAGCAGTGGTAGGACAGGGGGCTACGAGCAGTACTTC. The encoded protein is CASSGRTGGYEQYF.

This clonotype was seen many times. The V call is TRBV7-3, the J call TRBJ2-5; a weak D match, TRBD1 (7 bases). Germline lookup yields CDR1 SGHTA and CDR2 FQGTGA. V was pared by 1 base and J by 5 bases, with 11 bases between. CDR3 length: 14 residues. CDR3 sequence reads: CASSLRPGGETQYF. The CDR3 DNA sequence: TGTGCCAGCAGCTTAAGACCAGGGGGGGAGACCCAGTACTTC.

This clonotype was observed at least ten times. The V call is TRBV27, the J call TRBJ2-4; 9 nucleotides agree with TRBD1. This CDR3 is built from 14 residues. The trim removed 4 bases at V and 5 bases at J, leaving 3 bases unmatched. CDR1 is MNHEY, CDR2 SMNVEV, per germline (reference sequence). The CDR3, as DNA: TGTGCCAGCAGTTCAAGACAGGGGGAAAACATTCAGTACTTC. Protein product: CASSSRQGENIQYF.

This clonotype has a count of ten or more. The rearrangement uses TRBV11-2 and TRBJ2-3; tentative D call: TRBD1 (6 bases). Germline-derived CDR1 and CDR2 are SGHAT and FQNNGV. V was cut by 5 bases and J by 3 bases, with 15 bases left in between. The CDR3 contains 15 residues. As DNA, the CDR3 is TGTGCCAGCAGCCCCCGGGTAGGGGGAACAGATACGCAGTATTTT. Protein product: CASSPRVGGTDTQYF.

This clonotype has more than one count but fewer than ten. V is TRBV5-1 and J is TRBJ2-3, with 7 positions matching TRBD2. This CDR3 has 11 amino acids. In germline, CDR1 is SGHRS, CDR2 YFSETQ. V lost 0 bases, J lost 13 bases, and 2 bases stayed unmatched. CDR3: CASSLEGLEYF. In DNA form, the CDR3 reads TGCGCCAGCAGCTTGGAAGGACTAGAGTATTTT.

This clonotype was counted ten times or more. The J gene is TRBJ2-7, the V gene TRBV20-1; 9 bases agree with TRBD2. The CDR3 is 14 amino acids. Germline V CDR1 and CDR2: DFQATT, SNEGSKA (reference sequence). V lost 4 bases and J lost 3; bases outside the gene matches: 7. The CDR3 DNA reads TGCAGTGCTAAGGCTAGCGGGATTCGCTACGAGCAGTACTTC. Encoded protein: CSAKASGIRYEQYF.

This clonotype came up many times. The CDR3 spells CATSRDGQGDQPQHF. The CDR3 region has the DNA TGTGCCACCAGCAGAGATGGGCAGGGCGATCAGCCCCAGCATTTT. The chain couples TRBV15 to TRBJ1-5; TRBD1 is a possible D gene (5 bases). The CDR3 is 15 amino acids. Germline CDR1 and CDR2: LNHNV and YYDKDF (reference sequence). V was shortened by 0 bases and J by 5 bases, with 11 bases between the two germline ends.

This clonotype appeared many times. This chain links TRBV2 with TRBJ1-1; D is unresolved. Trimming left V 7 bases short and J 5 bases short, with 14 bases between. Germline assignment: CDR1 SNHLY and CDR2 FYNNEI. The CDR3 is 13 residues long. As DNA, the CDR3 is TGTGCCAGCAAGGACCGAGCTGGGACTGAAGCTTTCTTT. It is translated as CASKDRAGTEAFF.

This clonotype was observed many times. CDR3 region: CASSQGPMSGYTF. In DNA form, the CDR3 reads TGTGCCAGCAGTCAGGGACCGATGAGCGGCTACACCTTC. The chain carries TRBV27 and TRBJ1-2; D may be TRBD1 (5 bases). The CDR3 is 13 amino acids. From germline, CDR1 is MNHEY and CDR2 SMNVEV (reference sequence). The V end was cut by 5 bases, the J end by 8 bases, with 15 bases between.

In its sample, this clonotype was seen many times. The chain uses TRBV20-1 and TRBJ2-7; 7 bases map to TRBD2. Trimming took 0 bases from V and 7 from J; bases not matched to a gene: 3. Germline CDR1 DFQATT, CDR2 SNEGSKA (reference sequence). The CDR3 is made up of 12 amino acids. The CDR3 DNA reads TGCAGTGCTAGAGAGCGGGAGAGAGAGCAGTACTTC. This codes for CSAREREREQYF.

This clonotype showed up many times. The chain carries TRBV20-1 and TRBJ1-1; 8 nucleotides line up with TRBD1. This CDR3 comprises 16 residues. With V trimmed by 4 bases and J by 0 bases, 10 bases remained unmatched. Per germline, CDR1 DFQATT and CDR2 SNEGSKA (reference sequence). CDR3 loop: CSATKQGGLMNTEAFF. CDR3 nucleotides: TGCAGTGCTACTAAACAGGGGGGACTAATGAACACTGAAGCTTTCTTT.

This clonotype was counted a few times. J is TRBJ2-2 and V is TRBV11-2; D might be TRBD2 (6 bases). This CDR3 spans 13 amino acids. Germline lookup yields CDR1 SGHAT and CDR2 FQNNGV. V was pared by 5 bases and J by 5 bases, with 9 bases between. CDR3 DNA sequence: TGTGCCAGCAGCCCGGGAGTTACCGGGGAGCTGTTTTTT. Its translation is CASSPGVTGELFF.

This clonotype has ten or more counts. The chain couples TRBV4-1 to TRBJ1-1; 12 nucleotides align to TRBD1. The junction had 8 bases not matched to a gene; V was cut back by 8 bases and J by 4 bases. This CDR3 contains 15 residues. The germline V gene encodes CDR1 MGHRA and CDR2 YSYEKL. The CDR3 loop reads CASHPGQGARTEAFF. The CDR3 region has the DNA TGCGCCAGCCATCCGGGACAGGGGGCGCGCACTGAAGCTTTCTTT.

This clonotype was observed many times. The chain combines TRBV2 with TRBJ1-1, with 10 bases identical to TRBD1. The CDR3 contains 16 residues. Losses at the gene ends were 4 bases for V and 0 bases for J; bases not matched to a gene: 5. Germline CDR1 SNHLY, CDR2 FYNNEI. The DNA for the CDR3 is TGTGCCAGCAGTGTGGACAGGGGGGCTTTGAACACTGAAGCTTTCTTT. Amino acids: CASSVDRGALNTEAFF.

The table lists this clonotype with many counts. The V call is TRBV5-1, the J call TRBJ2-7; D is unclear. In germline, CDR1 is SGHRS, CDR2 YFSETQ. This CDR3 comprises 13 residues. Deletions cut 0 bases from V and 7 bases from J, with 11 bases between. The CDR3 sequence is CASSLGSSREQYF. Here the CDR3 DNA reads TGCGCCAGCAGCTTGGGATCTTCAAGAGAGCAGTACTTC.

This clonotype has more than one count but fewer than ten. The chain joins TRBV6-2 or TRBV6-3 to TRBJ2-1, with D unresolved. The germline V gene has CDR1 MNHEY and CDR2 SVGEGT. This CDR3 is built from 13 residues. Trimming shortened V by 1 base and J by 0 bases, and 1 base separated the two germline ends. The CDR3 region is CASSYFSYNEQFF. The CDR3 nucleotides are TGTGCCAGCAGTTACTTCTCCTACAATGAGCAGTTCTTC.

Written as DNA, the CDR3 is TGTGCCAGCAGTACCCCGGGACAGGGGGTTGAAGCTTTCTTT. Translated, it gives CASSTPGQGVEAFF. V is TRBV12-3 or TRBV12-4 and J is TRBJ1-1; 11 nucleotides align to TRBD1. The CDR3 totals 14 residues. The V gene end was trimmed by 5 bases and the J gene end by 7 bases; junction bases not matched to a gene: 6.

This clonotype was detected many times. The genes are TRBV7-2 and TRBJ1-3; D not certain. The CDR3 contains 15 residues. CDR1 and CDR2 from the germline V gene are SGHTA and FQGNSA. V shed 2 bases and J shed 0 bases, with 8 bases lying between them. The CDR3 here is CASSLLGFSGNTIYF. In DNA, the CDR3 is TGTGCCAGCAGCTTATTGGGGTTCTCTGGAAACACCATATATTTT. The full variable domain, with the rest looked up from reference TRBV7-2 and TRBJ1-3, is GAGVSQSPSNKVTEKGKDVELRCDPISGHTALYWYRQSLGQGLEFLIYFQGNSAPDKSGLPSDRFSAERTGGSVSTLTIQRTQQEDSAVYLCASSLLGFSGNTIYFGEGSWLTVV.